This T cell receptor (beta chain) was recovered during a study of OX40 agonist ivuxolimab in advanced cancers. Regarding the study in general: Ivuxolimab, which targeted the costimulatory receptor OX40 (CD134), was an agonistic, fully human IgG2 monoclonal antibody. Intravenous ivuxolimab was administered to patients every 2 weeks at six dose levels: 0.01, 0.1, 0.3, 1.5, 3 and 10 mg/kg. Of the approximately 50 dose-escalation patients, hepatocellular carcinoma was present in about 20, melanoma in roughly 15, renal cell carcinoma in 9 and head and neck cancer in 9. A male proportion of 82.7% and a mean age of around 60 years, ranging from roughly 23 to 79, were recorded for the dose-escalation cohort. Patients were allowed to have had prior anti-PD-1, anti-PD-L1 or anti-CTLA-4 therapy, and 40% of the dose-escalation patients had been treated with checkpoint inhibitors. Partial responses were achieved by three dose-escalation patients, of whom one had hepatocellular carcinoma and two had cutaneous melanoma. The point of sequencing TCRbeta in the periphery was to test whether ivuxolimab changed TCR sequence diversity and drove clonal T-cell expansion. The paper covers the monotherapy dose-escalation part of the phase I ivuxolimab trial, which included N ≈ 50 patients.

The trial excluded patients who had a history of autoimmune disease or were on systemic immunosuppression. Peripheral blood for TCR sequencing was drawn from every dose cohort at baseline, at cycle 4 day 1 and at cycle 7 day 1. Samples came from an open-label, multicenter, first-in-human phase I dose-escalation trial of ivuxolimab. Adults with locally advanced or metastatic melanoma, renal cell, hepatocellular, or head and neck squamous cell carcinoma were enrolled in the trial. Before TCR sequencing, CD4+ T cells and CD8+ T cells were sorted from peripheral blood as separate populations. The CDR1 and CDR2 encoded by the germline V gene are KGHSH and LQKENI. From its cysteine to its phenylalanine, the CDR3 spans 17 amino acids. The sequence is cut down to CDR3 DNA, 51 bases in frame from base 1. Unmatched junction bases come to 6, with V trimmed by 0 bases and J by 1 base. For sequencing of the TCRbeta CDR3 region, genomic DNA was extracted from the sorted cells. TCRbeta CDR3 regions were sequenced using the immunoSEQ Assay. Drawn from immuneACCESS, this table holds only the in-frame rearrangements with V and J called that TCRdb kept. Clones are partly lost; checked studies trace under half to an unresolved V gene and leave the rest unexplained. This sample has tens of thousands of clones in its table, and about 90% of those were observed once. Roughly 1.1% of the sample is taken by the ten largest.

Regarding this clone: It has no known antigen specificity. The record has no base qualities; no much larger clone is one base away.

What the work shows at the level of the full study, not this receptor alone: After ivuxolimab, CD8+ T cells had more expanded clones than CD4+ T cells on average. Which antigens the clonally expanded peripheral T cells were specific for was not determined. In the 0.1-3.0 mg/kg groups, partial responders were among the patients with the lowest normalized peripheral clonal expansion, particularly in CD8+ T cells. At doses of 0.1 to 3.0 mg/kg, clonal expansion of both CD4+ and CD8+ T cells in blood was seen between baseline and week 6. Low levels of normalized T-cell clonal expansion were also seen in some patients who did not respond.

The origin of this receptor is an adult with an advanced solid tumor such as melanoma, head and neck, liver or kidney cancer. The chain is made from TRBV18 and TRBJ1-1; 9 bases in the junction line up with TRBD1. The input for sequencing was CD4+ or CD8+ T cells sorted from blood, taken in a trial of the OX40 agonist ivuxolimab. The DNA sequence is given as TGTGCCAGCTCACCACCGATGGGACAGGGCAGGAACACTGAAGCTTTCTTT. It is translated as CASSPPMGQGRNTEAFF.